A selection of T cell receptor beta chains follows, all from one sample in a study of OX40 agonist ivuxolimab in advanced cancers. Using immunoSEQ multiplex PCR, the repertoire was profiled, and TCRdb retains in-frame clones only, with some absent. The repertoire holds tens of thousands of clones, with about 81% as singletons. The material sequenced was CD4+ or CD8+ T cells sorted from blood, taken in a trial of the OX40 agonist ivuxolimab. Receptors were obtained from an adult with an advanced solid tumor such as melanoma, head and neck, liver or kidney cancer. Both conserved end residues are trimmed from each CDR3. Each record gives: V gene, CDR3 protein.

TRBV7-9 | ASSLGGSIITSGYT
TRBV10-3 | AISGTAKNFYEQY
TRBV19 | ASTPVGVDQPQH
TRBV2 | ASSSSGVGRQY
TRBV7-2 | ASSFLAGVQETQY
TRBV29-1 | SVSHTYGTTEAF
TRBV7-2 | ASSLGTQGATGELF
TRBV2 | ASITGQGGNSPLH
TRBV2 | ASSSPGQGAGEQY
TRBV30 | AWSVQRGQTEKLF
TRBV6-5 | ASSRDSNYGYT
TRBV5-4 | ASSLGLAGVSSGANVLT
TRBV4-1 | ASGGTGSSEKLF
TRBV30 | AWTVGGPGANVLT
TRBV7-9 | ASSPGQAPTEPQH
TRBV18 | ASSPRTGDYGYT
TRBV7-2 | ASSFIGVGANVLT
TRBV6-1 | ASRGGTGYNEQF
TRBV7-2 | ASSFNRDWTYNEQF
TRBV7-9 | ASSQTSGRALVTDTQY
TRBV5-6 | ASSGEGAAYEQY
TRBV4-1 | ASSLEPLAPGETQY
TRBV9 | ASSLREGGYT
TRBV18 | ASSRAGTQNEQY
TRBV7-9 | ASSFQGNSPLH
TRBV29-1 | SVTLRAYEQY